This TCR beta chain was identified in a study of blood T cell repertoires in COVID-19 (TCRdb year 2020). Background on the whole study: Samples covering the acute and convalescent phases of COVID-19 were provided by collaborators in the United States, Italy and Spain. The dataset comprised deeply sampled blood TCRbeta repertoires from subjects exposed to, actively infected with, or recovered from COVID-19. The repertoires were released in a freely available public database intended as a resource for research on the immune response to SARS-CoV-2. The sample metadata nearly always contained a de-identified subject ID, COVID-19 status, age in years and sex. The prospective study material was composed of cDNA or gDNA derived from T cells, B-cell-depleted T cells, or PBMCs. Samples came from the ongoing ImmuneRACE study (first 160 participants) plus 1,254 subjects from 6 global collaborators. Where available, HLA class I and class II types were taken from metadata supplied by the sample provider and were not determined by assay-based typing. Findings and caveats that apply to the study as a whole: How much clinical and demographic metadata was included differed by source and by participant, and the metadata was provided uncurated.

For this clone: The specificity of this receptor is unknown. No quality values exist for individual bases; no much larger clone is one base distant. The same CDR3 is also encoded by other DNA sequences in this sample.

TCRbeta CDR3 regions were amplified from genomic DNA using the immunoSEQ Assay, a bias-controlled multiplex PCR. The authors' analysis ran thus. The number of nucleated cells in each sample was estimated by amplification of reference gene primers within the assay. To quantify the absolute abundance of each unique TCRbeta CDR3 rearrangement, sequence reads were collapsed and filtered. For each sample, productive Simpson clonality was calculated as the square root of Simpson's diversity index over productive rearrangements. TCRdb stores this immuneACCESS table with in-frame sequences only. Part of the clones is absent; in the studies checked, under half of the shortfall reflects unresolved V genes, and no reason is known for the rest. V and J calls and clone size come straight from that table; D and trimming were deduced from the DNA. For this sample there are approximately 250,000 clones; around four fifths appear just once. The biggest ten clones account for around 6.8% of the sample.

Collaborating institutions collected whole blood in K2EDTA tubes following their own protocols. For TCRbeta analysis, collaborators shipped samples in one of three forms: frozen whole blood, isolated PBMCs, or DNA extracted from either of those sample types. The germline V end is reduced by 4 bases and the J end by 4 bases; junction bases left unmatched: 7. Including the terminal cysteine and valine, the CDR3 comprises 14 residues. Only CDR3 DNA remains: 42 bases, in frame from the first base. Via the germline V gene, CDR1 is MDHEN and CDR2 SYDVKM. Sample: peripheral blood. This clonotype originated in a woman aged 60-75 years with active or convalescent COVID-19. The chain was built from TRBV28 and TRBJ2-7; TRBD1 matches 7 bases in the middle. The DNA reads as follows: TGTGCCAGCAGTTCCCGGGACAGATTATACGAGCAGTACGTC. It encodes CASSSRDRLYEQYV.